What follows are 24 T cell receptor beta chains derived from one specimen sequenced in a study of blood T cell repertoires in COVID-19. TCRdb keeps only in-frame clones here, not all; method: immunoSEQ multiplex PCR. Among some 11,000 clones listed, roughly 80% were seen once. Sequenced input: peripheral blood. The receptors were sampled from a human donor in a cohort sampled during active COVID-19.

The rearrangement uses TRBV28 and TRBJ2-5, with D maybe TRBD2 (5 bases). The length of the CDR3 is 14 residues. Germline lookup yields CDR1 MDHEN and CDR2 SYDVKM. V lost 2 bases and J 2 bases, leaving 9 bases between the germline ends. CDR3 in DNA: TGTGCCAGCAGTTTAGGCGGGTTTCAAGAGACCCAGTACTTC. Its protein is CASSLGGFQETQYF.

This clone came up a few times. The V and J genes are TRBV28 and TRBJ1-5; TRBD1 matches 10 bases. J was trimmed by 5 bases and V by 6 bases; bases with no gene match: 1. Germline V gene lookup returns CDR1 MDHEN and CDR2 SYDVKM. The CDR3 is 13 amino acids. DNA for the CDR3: TGTGCCAGCAGGGGACAGGGGCATCAGCCCCAGCATTTT. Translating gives CASRGQGHQPQHF.

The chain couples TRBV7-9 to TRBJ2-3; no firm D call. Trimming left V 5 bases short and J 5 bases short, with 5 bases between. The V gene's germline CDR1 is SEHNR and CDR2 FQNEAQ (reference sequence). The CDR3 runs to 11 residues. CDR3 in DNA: TGTGCCAGCAGCACGGGAGATACGCAGTATTTT. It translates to CASSTGDTQYF.

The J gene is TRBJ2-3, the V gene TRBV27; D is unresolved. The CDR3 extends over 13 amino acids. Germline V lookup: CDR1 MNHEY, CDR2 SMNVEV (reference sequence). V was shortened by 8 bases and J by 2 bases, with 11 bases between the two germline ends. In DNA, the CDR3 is TGTGCCAGCGGGCACCTCGACACAGATACGCAGTATTTT. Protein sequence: CASGHLDTDTQYF.

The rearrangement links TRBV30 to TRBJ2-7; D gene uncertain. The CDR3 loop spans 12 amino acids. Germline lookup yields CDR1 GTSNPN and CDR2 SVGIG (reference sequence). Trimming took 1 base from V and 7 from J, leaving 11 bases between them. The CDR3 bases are TGTGCCTGGAGTGCCAGTGTCCCGGAGCAGTACTTC. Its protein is CAWSASVPEQYF.

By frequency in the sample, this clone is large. The DNA for the CDR3 is TGTGCCAGTACCCTATCGGGCACTGAAGCTTTCTTT. Translated: CASTLSGTEAFF. J is TRBJ1-1 and V is TRBV19; no clear D gene. V was pared by 7 bases and J by 4 bases, with 10 bases between. Germline assignment: CDR1 LNHDA and CDR2 SQIVND (reference sequence). This CDR3 spans 12 amino acids.

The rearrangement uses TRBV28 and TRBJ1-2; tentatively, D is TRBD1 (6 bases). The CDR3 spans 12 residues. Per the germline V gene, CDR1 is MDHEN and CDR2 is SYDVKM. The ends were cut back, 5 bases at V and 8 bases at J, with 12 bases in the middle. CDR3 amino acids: CASSTPGGGYTF. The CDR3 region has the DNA TGTGCCAGCAGTACCCCGGGGGGCGGCTACACCTTC.

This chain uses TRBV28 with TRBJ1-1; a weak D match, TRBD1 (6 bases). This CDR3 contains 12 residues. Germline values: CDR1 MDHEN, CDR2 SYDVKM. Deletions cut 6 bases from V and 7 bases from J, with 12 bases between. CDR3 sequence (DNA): TGTGCCAGCAGCTACGGACAGTTTGAAGCTTTCTTT. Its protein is CASSYGQFEAFF.

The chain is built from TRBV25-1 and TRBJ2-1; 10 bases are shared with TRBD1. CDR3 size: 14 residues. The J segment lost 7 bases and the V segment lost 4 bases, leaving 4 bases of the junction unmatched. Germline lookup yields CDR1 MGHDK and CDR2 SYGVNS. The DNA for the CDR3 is TGTGCCAGCAGTGCGACAGGGGGCAGAAATGAGCAGTTCTTC. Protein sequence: CASSATGGRNEQFF.

The CDR3 is CASSPRTSSDTQYF. The CDR3 region has the DNA TGTGCCAGTAGTCCGCGGACTAGTTCAGATACGCAGTATTTT. This sequence joins TRBV19 and TRBJ2-3; 7 bases line up with TRBD2. There are 14 residues in the CDR3. J lost 4 bases, V lost 5 bases, and 6 bases had no gene match. Germline assignment: CDR1 LNHDA and CDR2 SQIVND (reference sequence). Complete variable domain (other parts from reference TRBV19 and TRBJ2-3): DGGITQSPKYLFRKEGQNVTLSCEQNLNHDAMYWYRQDPGQGLRLIYYSQIVNDFQKGDIAEGYSVSREKKESFPLTVTSAQKNPTAFYLCASSPRTSSDTQYFGPGTRLTVL.

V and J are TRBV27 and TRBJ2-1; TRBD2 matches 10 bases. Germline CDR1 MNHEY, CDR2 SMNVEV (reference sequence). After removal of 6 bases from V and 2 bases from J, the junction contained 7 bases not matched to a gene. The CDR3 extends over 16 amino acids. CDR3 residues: CASSPLTSGTYNEQFF. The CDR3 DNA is TGTGCCAGCAGCCCCCTTACTAGCGGGACCTACAATGAGCAGTTCTTC.

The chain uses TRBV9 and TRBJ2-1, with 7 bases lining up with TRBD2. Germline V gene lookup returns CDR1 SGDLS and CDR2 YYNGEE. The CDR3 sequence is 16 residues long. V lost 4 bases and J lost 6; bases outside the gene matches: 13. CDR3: CASSPLTGRRGNEQFF. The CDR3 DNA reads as TGTGCCAGCAGCCCTCTCACCGGGAGGAGAGGCAATGAGCAGTTCTTC.

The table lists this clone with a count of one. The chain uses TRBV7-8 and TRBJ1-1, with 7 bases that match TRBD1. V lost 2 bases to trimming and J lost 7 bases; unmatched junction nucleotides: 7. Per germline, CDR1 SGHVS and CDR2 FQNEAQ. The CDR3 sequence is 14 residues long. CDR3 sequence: CASSLTTGQFEAFF. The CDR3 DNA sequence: TGTGCCAGCAGCTTAACAACGGGACAGTTTGAAGCTTTCTTT.

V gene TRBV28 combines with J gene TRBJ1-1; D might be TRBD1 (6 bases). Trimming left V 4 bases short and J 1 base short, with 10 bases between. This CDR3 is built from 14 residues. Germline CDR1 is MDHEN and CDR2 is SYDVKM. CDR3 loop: CASSYGQPNTEAFF. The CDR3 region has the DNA TGTGCCAGCAGTTATGGACAGCCGAACACTGAAGCTTTCTTT.

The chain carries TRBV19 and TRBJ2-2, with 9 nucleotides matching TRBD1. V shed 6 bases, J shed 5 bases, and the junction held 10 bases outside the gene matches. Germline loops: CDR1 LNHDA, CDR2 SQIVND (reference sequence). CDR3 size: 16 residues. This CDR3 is CASREFGQGLTGELFF. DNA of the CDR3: TGTGCCAGTAGGGAGTTTGGACAGGGGTTGACCGGGGAGCTGTTTTTT.

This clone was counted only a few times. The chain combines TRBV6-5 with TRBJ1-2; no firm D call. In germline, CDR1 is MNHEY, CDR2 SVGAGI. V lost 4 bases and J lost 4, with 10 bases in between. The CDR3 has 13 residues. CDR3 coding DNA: TGTGCCAGCAGTTCGGCCGGGTTCTATGGCTACACCTTC. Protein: CASSSAGFYGYTF.

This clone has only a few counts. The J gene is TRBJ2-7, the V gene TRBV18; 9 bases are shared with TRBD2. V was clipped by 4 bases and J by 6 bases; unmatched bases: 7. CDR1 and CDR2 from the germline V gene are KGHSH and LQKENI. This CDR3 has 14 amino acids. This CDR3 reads CASSRREGLGEQYF. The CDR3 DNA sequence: TGTGCCAGCTCACGGCGGGAGGGCCTGGGCGAGCAGTACTTC. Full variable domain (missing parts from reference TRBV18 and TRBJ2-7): NAGVMQNPRHLVRRRGQEARLRCSPMKGHSHVYWYRQLPEEGLKFMVYLQKENIIDESGMPKERFSAEFPKEGPSILRIQQVVRGDSAAYFCASSRREGLGEQYFGPGTRLTVT.

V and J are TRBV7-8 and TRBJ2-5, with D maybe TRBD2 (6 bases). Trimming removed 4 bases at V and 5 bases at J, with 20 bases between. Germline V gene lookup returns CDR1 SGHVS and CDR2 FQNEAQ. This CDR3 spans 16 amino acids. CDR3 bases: TGTGCCAGCAGCTCGGGGGACTTTCGGGGGAGTGAGACCCAGTACTTC. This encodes CASSSGDFRGSETQYF.

The CDR3 DNA reads as TGTGCCAGCTCGCCCCCGGGACTAGCTTACAATGAGCAGTTCTTC. Its translation is CASSPPGLAYNEQFF. This chain joins TRBV18 and TRBJ2-1, with 9 bases aligning to TRBD2. The V gene end was trimmed by 6 bases and the J gene end by 4 bases; junction bases not matched to a gene: 7. The CDR3 contains 15 residues. Germline V gene data show CDR1 as KGHSH and CDR2 as LQKENI.

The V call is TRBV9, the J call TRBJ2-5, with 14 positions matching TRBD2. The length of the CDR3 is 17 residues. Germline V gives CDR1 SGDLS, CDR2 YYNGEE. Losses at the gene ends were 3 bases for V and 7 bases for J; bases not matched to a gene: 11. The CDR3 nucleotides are TGTGCCAGCAGCGCACATATCGGGACTAGCGGGAGTTGGACCCAGTACTTC. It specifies CASSAHIGTSGSWTQYF.

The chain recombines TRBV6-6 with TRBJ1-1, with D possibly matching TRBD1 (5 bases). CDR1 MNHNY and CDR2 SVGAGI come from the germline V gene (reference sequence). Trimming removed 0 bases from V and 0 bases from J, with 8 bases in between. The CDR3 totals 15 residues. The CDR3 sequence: CASSYSNRLNTEAFF. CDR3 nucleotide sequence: TGTGCCAGCAGTTACTCGAACAGGTTGAACACTGAAGCTTTCTTT.

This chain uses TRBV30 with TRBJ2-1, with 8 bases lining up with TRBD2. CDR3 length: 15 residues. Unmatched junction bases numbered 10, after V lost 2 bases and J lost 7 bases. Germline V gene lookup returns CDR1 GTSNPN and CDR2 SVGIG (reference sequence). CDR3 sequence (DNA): TGTGCCTGGAGTCTGAGCGGGAGACGGTCGAATGAGCAGTTCTTC. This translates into CAWSLSGRRSNEQFF.

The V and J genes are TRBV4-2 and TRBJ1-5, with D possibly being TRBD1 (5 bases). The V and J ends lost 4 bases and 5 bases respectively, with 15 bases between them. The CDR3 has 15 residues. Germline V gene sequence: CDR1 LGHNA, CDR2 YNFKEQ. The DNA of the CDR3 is TGTGCCAGCAGCCGCACCGGGACGGGGGATCAGCCCCAGCATTTT. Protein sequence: CASSRTGTGDQPQHF.

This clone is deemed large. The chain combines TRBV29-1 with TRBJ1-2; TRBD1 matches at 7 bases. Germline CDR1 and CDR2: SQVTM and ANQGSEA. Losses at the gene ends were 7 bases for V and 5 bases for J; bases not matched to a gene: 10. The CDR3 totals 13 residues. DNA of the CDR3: TGCAGCGCAACCGGGACAGACGGGTATGGCTACACCTTC. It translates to CSATGTDGYGYTF.